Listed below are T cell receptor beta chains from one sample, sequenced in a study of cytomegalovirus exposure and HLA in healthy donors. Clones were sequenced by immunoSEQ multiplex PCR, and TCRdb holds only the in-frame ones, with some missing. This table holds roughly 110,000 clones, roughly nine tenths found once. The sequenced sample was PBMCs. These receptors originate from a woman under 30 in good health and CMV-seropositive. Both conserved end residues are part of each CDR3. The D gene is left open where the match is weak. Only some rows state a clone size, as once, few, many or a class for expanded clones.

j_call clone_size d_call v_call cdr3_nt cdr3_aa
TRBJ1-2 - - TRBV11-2 TGTGCCAGCGTAACCTTTAGGGTCCAGGGCGGTCGTCGTGGCTACACCTTC CASVTFRVQGGRRGYTF
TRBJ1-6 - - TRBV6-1 TGTGCCAGCAGGCAGTACGAAATGAATAATTCACCCCTCCACTTT CASRQYEMNNSPLHF
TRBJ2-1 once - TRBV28 TGTGCCAGCAGTCCGTACGGCTACGAGGCTCCTAGCTCCTACAATGAGCAGTTCTTC CASSPYGYEAPSSYNEQFF
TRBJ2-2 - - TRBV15 TGTGCCACCAGCAGAGACCAAACGAACACCGGGGAGCTGTTTTTT CATSRDQTNTGELFF
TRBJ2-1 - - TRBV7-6 TGTGCCAGCAGCTTAGGCGGCATAGAACAGTTCTTC CASSLGGIEQFF
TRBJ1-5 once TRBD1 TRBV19 TGTGCCAGTAGCCATCGGACAGGGGGGGATCAGCCCCAGCATTTT CASSHRTGGDQPQHF
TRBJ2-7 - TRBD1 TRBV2 TGTGCCAGCAGCGGGATCCGACAGGGGGTGAGCTCCTACGAGCAGTACTTC CASSGIRQGVSSYEQYF
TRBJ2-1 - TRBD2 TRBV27 TGTGCCAGCAGTTTCGCGGGGGTCAGGACCTACAATGAGCAGTTCTTC CASSFAGVRTYNEQFF
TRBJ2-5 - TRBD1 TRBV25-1 TGTGCCAGCAGGTTTACAGGGGGTCAAGAGACCCAGTACTTC CASRFTGGQETQYF
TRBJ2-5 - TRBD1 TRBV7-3 TGTGCCAGCAGCTCCAGGACAGGGCGGACCCAGTACTTC CASSSRTGRTQYF
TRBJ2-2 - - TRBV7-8 TGTGCCAGCAGCTTAGAGTTCGCACTACCCGGGGAGCTGTTTTTT CASSLEFALPGELFF
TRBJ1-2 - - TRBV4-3 TGCGCCAGCAGCCTGGACAACTCAGGATTTAACTATGGCTACACCTTC CASSLDNSGFNYGYTF
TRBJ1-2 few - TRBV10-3 TGTGCCATCAGTGAACCTCCCCGGAACTATGGCTACACCTTC CAISEPPRNYGYTF
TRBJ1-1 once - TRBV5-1 TGCGCCAGCAGCTCGGTCATGAACACTGAAGCTTTCTTT CASSSVMNTEAFF
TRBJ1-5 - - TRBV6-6 TGTGCCAGCAGCAGCTCAGGGTATAGCAATCAGCCCCAGCATTTT CASSSSGYSNQPQHF
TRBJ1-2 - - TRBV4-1 TGCGCCAGCAGCCATAGACAGGTTTACTATGGCTACACCTTC CASSHRQVYYGYTF
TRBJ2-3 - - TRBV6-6 TGTGCCAGCAGTGACCGTGAGGTCACAGATACGCAGTATTTT CASSDREVTDTQYF
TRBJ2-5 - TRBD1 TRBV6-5 TGTGCCAGCAGGGCTCCAGGGGGCCGTGAGACCCAGTACTTC CASRAPGGRETQYF
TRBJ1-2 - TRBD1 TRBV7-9 TGTGCCAGCAGACGTACAGGGGAGAACTATGGCTACACCTTC CASRRTGENYGYTF
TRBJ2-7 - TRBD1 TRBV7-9 TGTGCCAGCAGCGTCGGACAGGGGGCATACGAGCAGTACTTC CASSVGQGAYEQYF
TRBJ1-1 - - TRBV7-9 TGTGCCAGCATTAATCCCTCGAACACTGAAGCTTTCTTT CASINPSNTEAFF
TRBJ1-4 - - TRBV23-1 TGCGCCAGCAGTCTCCCGGACGGGGATAATGAAAAACTGTTTTTT CASSLPDGDNEKLFF
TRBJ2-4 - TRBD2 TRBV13 TGTGCCAGCAGCTTAGTAGTAGCGGGGGCTAATTTAGCCAAAAACATTCAGTACTTC CASSLVVAGANLAKNIQYF
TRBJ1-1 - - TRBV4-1 TGCGCCAGCAGCCAAGAAATCGGAGGGAACACTGAAGCTTTCTTT CASSQEIGGNTEAFF
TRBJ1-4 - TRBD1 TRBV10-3 TGTGCCATCGGGACAGGGGGCGAGGGAAAACTGTTTTTT CAIGTGGEGKLFF
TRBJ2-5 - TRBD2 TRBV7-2 TGTGCCAGCAGCTTAGGGGTAGCGGGGTTCGAGACCCAGTACTTC CASSLGVAGFETQYF
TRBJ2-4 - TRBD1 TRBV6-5 TGTGCCAGCAGTACCCAGGGGGCGCGTCAGTACTTC CASSTQGARQYF
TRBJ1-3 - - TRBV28 TGTGCCAGCATGTCTCTAGTGATCTCTGGAAACACCATATATTTT CASMSLVISGNTIYF
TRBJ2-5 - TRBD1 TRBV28 TGTGCCAGCAGTGCTTACAGGGGGCGGGAGACCCAGTACTTC CASSAYRGRETQYF
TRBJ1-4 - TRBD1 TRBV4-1 TGCGCCAGCAGCCAAGACGGGCCAGGGGGCAGTGAAAAACTGTTTTTT CASSQDGPGGSEKLFF
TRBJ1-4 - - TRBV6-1 TGTGCCAGCAGTGAACCGGGAGGGGATGAAAAACTGTTTTTT CASSEPGGDEKLFF
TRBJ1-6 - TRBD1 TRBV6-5 TGTGCCAGCAGGGACAGGGGAGGTTCACCCCTCCACTTT CASRDRGGSPLHF
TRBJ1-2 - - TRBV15 TGTGCCACCAGCAGAGTGGGGGACATCTATGGCTACACCTTC CATSRVGDIYGYTF
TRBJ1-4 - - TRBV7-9 TGTGCCAGCAGCCACCGCATAACAGGGACTAATGAAAAACTGTTTTTT CASSHRITGTNEKLFF
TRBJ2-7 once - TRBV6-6 TGTGCCAGCAGTTACCCGGACAGCCCCTACGAGCAGTACTTC CASSYPDSPYEQYF
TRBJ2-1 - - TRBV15 TGTGCCACCAGGCTGTACAGGGAGTGGGATGAGCAGTTCTTC CATRLYREWDEQFF
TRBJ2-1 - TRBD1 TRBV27 TGTGCCAGCAGTTTCACATGGGGACAGGGGGTAGGGCAGTTCTTC CASSFTWGQGVGQFF
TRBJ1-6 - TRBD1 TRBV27 TGTGCCAGCAGTAGACAGGGGTCTTTCTATAATTCACCCCTCCACTTT CASSRQGSFYNSPLHF
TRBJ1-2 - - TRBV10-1 TGCGCCAGCAGCGACGGTGATTATGGGAGAGGCTACACCTTC CASSDGDYGRGYTF
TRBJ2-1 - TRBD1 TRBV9 TGTGCCAGCAGCGCATCCCTCCGCCTTCGACAGGGCTCCCACAATGAGCAGTTCTTC CASSASLRLRQGSHNEQFF
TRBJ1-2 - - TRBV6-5 TGTGCCAGCAGCGTCTTAAATCGGGATGGCTACACCTTC CASSVLNRDGYTF
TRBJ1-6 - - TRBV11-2 TGTGCCAGCAGCTTGGTGGACAGTGGGCGCTCACCCCTCCACTTT CASSLVDSGRSPLHF
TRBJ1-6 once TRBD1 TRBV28 TGTGCCAGCAGTCCCGGGGACAGGGACAATTCACCCCTCCACTTT CASSPGDRDNSPLHF
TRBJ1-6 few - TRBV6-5 TGTGCCAGCAGCCGACAGAATTCACCCCTCCACTTT CASSRQNSPLHF
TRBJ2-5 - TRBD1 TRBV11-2 TGTGCCAGCAGCTTAGGGACAGGGGGAGGTTTGAGAGAGACCCAGTACTTC CASSLGTGGGLRETQYF
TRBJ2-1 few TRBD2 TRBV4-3 TGCGCCAGCAGCCAAGATACTAGCGGGGGGGCTTATGAGCAGTTCTTC CASSQDTSGGAYEQFF
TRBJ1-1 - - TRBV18 TGTGCCAGCTCAACCACGGGGTCGGCTGAAGCTTTCTTT CASSTTGSAEAFF
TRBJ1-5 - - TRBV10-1 TGCGCCACCACCCAGGGCGTTGGCAATCAGCCCCAGCATTTT CATTQGVGNQPQHF
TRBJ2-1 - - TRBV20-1 TGCAGTGCTAGAGAACTCCTTGAGCAGTTCTTC CSARELLEQFF
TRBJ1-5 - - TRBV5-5 TGTGCCAGCAGCTTGCAACAGGCCACCTCGTATAGCAATCAGCCCCAGCATTTT CASSLQQATSYSNQPQHF
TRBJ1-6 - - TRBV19 TGTGCCAGTAGTCAATGGGGGACTGGGAATTCACCCCTCCACTTT CASSQWGTGNSPLHF
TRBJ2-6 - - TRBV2 TGTGCCAGCAGCCCCGGTCGGGACTTTGGGGCCAACGTCCTGACTTTC CASSPGRDFGANVLTF
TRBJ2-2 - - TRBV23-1 TGCGCCAGCAGGGTACAAGTAAACACCGGGGAGCTGTTTTTT CASRVQVNTGELFF